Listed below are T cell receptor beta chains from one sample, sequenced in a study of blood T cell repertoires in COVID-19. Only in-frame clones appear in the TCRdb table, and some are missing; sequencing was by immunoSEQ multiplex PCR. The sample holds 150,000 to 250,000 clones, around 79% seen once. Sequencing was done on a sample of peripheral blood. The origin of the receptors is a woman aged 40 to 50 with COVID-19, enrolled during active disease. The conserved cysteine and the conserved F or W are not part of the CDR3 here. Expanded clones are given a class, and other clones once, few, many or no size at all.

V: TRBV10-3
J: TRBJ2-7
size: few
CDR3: AISKGAAYEQY

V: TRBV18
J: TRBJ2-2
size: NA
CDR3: ASSPTRNTGELF

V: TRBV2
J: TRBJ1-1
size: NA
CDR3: ASSALGNTEAF

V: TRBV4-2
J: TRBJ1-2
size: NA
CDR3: ASGQGYGYT

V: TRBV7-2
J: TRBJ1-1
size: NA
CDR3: ASSRDSEAF

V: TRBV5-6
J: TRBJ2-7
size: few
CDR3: ASSLAASNGYEQY

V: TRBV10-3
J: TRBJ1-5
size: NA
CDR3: AISPNNQGNQPQH

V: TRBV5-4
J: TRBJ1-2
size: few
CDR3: ASSLNQGIYGYT

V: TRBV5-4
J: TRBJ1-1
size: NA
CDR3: ASSFSGQRRGAF

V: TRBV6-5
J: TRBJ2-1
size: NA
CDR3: ASRLSGGEGNEQF